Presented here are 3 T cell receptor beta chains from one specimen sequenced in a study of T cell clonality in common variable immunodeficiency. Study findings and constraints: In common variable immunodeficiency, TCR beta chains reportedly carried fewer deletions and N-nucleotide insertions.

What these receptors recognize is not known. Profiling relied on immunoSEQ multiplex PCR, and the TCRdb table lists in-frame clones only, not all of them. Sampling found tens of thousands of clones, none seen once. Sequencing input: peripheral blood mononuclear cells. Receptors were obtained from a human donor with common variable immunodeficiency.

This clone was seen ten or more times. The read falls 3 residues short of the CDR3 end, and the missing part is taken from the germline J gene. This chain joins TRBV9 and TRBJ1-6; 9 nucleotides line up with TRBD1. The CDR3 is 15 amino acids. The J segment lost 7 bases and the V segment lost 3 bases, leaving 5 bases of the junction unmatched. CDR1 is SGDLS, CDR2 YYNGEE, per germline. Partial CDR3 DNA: TGTGCCAGCAGCGATAGACAGGGGGTAAATTCACCC. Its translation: CASSDRQGVNSP. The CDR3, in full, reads CASSDRQGVNSPLHF.

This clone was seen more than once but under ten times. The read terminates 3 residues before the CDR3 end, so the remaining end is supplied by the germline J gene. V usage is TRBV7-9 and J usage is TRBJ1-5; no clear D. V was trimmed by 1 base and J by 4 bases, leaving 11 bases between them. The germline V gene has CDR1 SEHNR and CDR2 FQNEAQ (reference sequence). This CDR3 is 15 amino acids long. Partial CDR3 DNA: TGTGCCAGCAGCTTAGACGCGCCCGTTAATCAGCCC. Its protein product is CASSLDAPVNQP. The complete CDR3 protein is CASSLDAPVNQPQHF.

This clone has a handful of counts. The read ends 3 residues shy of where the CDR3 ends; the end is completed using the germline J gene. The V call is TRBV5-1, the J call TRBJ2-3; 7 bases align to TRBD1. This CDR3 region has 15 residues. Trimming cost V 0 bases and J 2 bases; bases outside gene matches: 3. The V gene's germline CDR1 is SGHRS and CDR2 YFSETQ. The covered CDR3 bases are TGCGCCAGCAGCTTGGAGGGACAGAACACAGATACG. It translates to CASSLEGQNTDT. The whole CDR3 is CASSLEGQNTDTQYF.